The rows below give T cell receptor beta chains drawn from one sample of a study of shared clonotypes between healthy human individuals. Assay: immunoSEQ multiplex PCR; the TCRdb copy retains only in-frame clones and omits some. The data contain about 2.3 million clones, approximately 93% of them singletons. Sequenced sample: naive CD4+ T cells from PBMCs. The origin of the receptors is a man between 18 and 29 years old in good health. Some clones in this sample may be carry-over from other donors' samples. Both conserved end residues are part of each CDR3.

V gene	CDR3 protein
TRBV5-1	CASSASGTSGIIKTQYF
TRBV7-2	CASSSRRLAGPSYEQYF
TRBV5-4	CASSLAGLAASTDTQYF
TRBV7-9	CASSLGVRGSNQPQHF
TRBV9	CASSVDRGGYEQYF
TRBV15	CATSNPGLAGVTDTQYF
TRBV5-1	CASSLDGQGGEKLFF
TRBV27	CASARPGNSYEQYF
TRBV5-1	CASSSAAAETQYF
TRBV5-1	CASSYLAGGTGEQYF
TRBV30	CAWCPGPYNEQFF
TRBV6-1	CASSDGDSRYQPQHF
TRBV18	CASSPGRQQGDGYTF
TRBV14	CASRGPEGKLFF
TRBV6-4	CASSDGLAGRDEQFF
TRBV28	CASNPGGAERSNQPQHF
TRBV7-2	CASSPSTGRGEQYF
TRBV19	CASSLTGPLRQPQHF
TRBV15	CATSLGPVGDQPQHF
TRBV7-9	CASSLAPGEALNTGELFF
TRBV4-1	CASRPQGSNAYEQYF
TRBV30	CAWTRGDSGNTIYF
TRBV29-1	CSVEKVQGPSTDTQYF
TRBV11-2	CASSLNRPNEKLFF
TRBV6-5	CASSSLAGVVDTQYF
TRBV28	CASSSLAATPYEQYF
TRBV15	CATSRDRIVQPQHF
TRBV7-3	CASSFFGQGTTYEQYF